This TCR beta chain was documented in a study of metastatic and nonmetastatic thyroid tumors. This CDR3 has 14 residues. V dropped 0 bases and J dropped 7 bases, with 13 bases sitting between them. Germline V gives CDR1 DFQATT, CDR2 SNEGSKA (reference sequence). TCRdb re-clonotyped the PCR reads via MiXCR. This table has over 40,000 clones, more than 20% appearing once. Patients underwent thyroid surgery, and none had received any treatment before it. The sample was blood. The receptor comes from a male donor with papillary thyroid cancer or a benign thyroid nodule (not recorded which). Some clones in this sample may be carry-over from other donors' samples. V and J are TRBV20-1 and TRBJ2-1; no clear D gene. DNA of the CDR3: TGCAGTGCTAGAGATTGGAAGGCTTGGAATGAGCAGTTCTTC. Translation: CSARDWKAWNEQFF.